Listed below are T cell receptor beta chains from one sample, sequenced in a study of blood T cell repertoires in COVID-19. Some clones are missing from TCRdb's copy, which holds only in-frame ones; the method was immunoSEQ multiplex PCR. This repertoire shows hundreds of thousands of clones, roughly 90% found once; its top ten account for about 6%. The specimen sequenced was PBMCs or T cells enriched from blood (not recorded which). These receptor sequences come from a woman in her twenties or thirties with acute COVID-19. The CDR3 runs from the conserved cysteine through the conserved F or W. A D gene is named only where the DNA matches it firmly. Not every row has a clone size; where given, it reads once, few, many or a size class.

size	V	J	D	DNA	CDR3
-	TRBV4-3	TRBJ1-2	TRBD1	TGCGCCAGCAGCCAAGATCGGGACAGGGGACTCCGCTGCTGTAACTATGGCTACACCTTC	CASSQDRDRGLRCCNYGYTF
-	TRBV7-2	TRBJ1-1	-	TGTGCCAGCAGCTTAGATGCAGGGCCAAAGGCTTTCTTT	CASSLDAGPKAFF
-	TRBV12-5	TRBJ1-6	-	TGTGCTAGTGGTTTGCCTCGGGAAACCCTCCACTTT	CASGLPRETLHF
-	TRBV28	TRBJ1-6	-	TGTGCCAGCAAAGAGAATAATTCACCCCTCCACTTT	CASKENNSPLHF
once	TRBV5-1	TRBJ2-5	-	TGCGCCAGCAGCCCCCTTGGTAGCCAACAAGAGACCCAGTACTTC	CASSPLGSQQETQYF
-	TRBV4-1	TRBJ2-1	TRBD2	TGCGCCAGCAGCCAAGAACGAGCAAGGACTAGCGGGAGGAACTCCTACAATGAGCAGTTCTTC	CASSQERARTSGRNSYNEQFF
-	TRBV19	TRBJ1-2	TRBD1	TGTGCCAGTAGCCCGGGACAGATTACGATCTATGGCTACACCTTC	CASSPGQITIYGYTF
once	TRBV5-1	TRBJ2-1	TRBD2	TGCGCCAGCAGCCCTGAAGCGGGAGGAAAATACAATGAGCAGTTCTTC	CASSPEAGGKYNEQFF
-	TRBV5-1	TRBJ1-1	-	TGCGCCAGCAGCTTGGGGGCCGCCACTGAAGCTTTCTTT	CASSLGAATEAFF
-	TRBV7-2	TRBJ1-5	-	TGTGCCAGCAGCCCCCAGGCGGGGGGTGGCAATCAGCCCCAGCATTTT	CASSPQAGGGNQPQHF
few	TRBV10-3	TRBJ1-1	-	TGTGCCATCAGGGCCGAGGAGGGCACTGAAGCTTTCTTT	CAIRAEEGTEAFF
-	TRBV4-3	TRBJ2-7	TRBD2	TGCGCCAGCAGCCAAGAATCCTCGGGACTAGCACGAGACGAGCAGTACTTC	CASSQESSGLARDEQYF
-	TRBV28	TRBJ1-2	TRBD1	TGTGCCAGCAGCTCGGGACAGTATCTAGGCTACACCTTC	CASSSGQYLGYTF
few	TRBV5-4	TRBJ2-1	TRBD2	TGTGCCAGCGGCACTCGGGGGGCCTACAATGAGCAGTTCTTC	CASGTRGAYNEQFF
few	TRBV5-4	TRBJ2-1	TRBD2	TGTGCCAGCAGCCTGTCCGGGACTAGCGGGCTTTTGCAGTTCTTC	CASSLSGTSGLLQFF
-	TRBV9	TRBJ1-4	-	TGTGCCAGCAGCGGACCCGACTCCTTTGAAAAACTGTTTTTT	CASSGPDSFEKLFF
-	TRBV3-1/TRBV3-2	TRBJ1-6	-	TGTGCCAGCAGCCGCGGACAGAGTGGTTCACCCCTCCACTTT	CASSRGQSGSPLHF
few	TRBV28	TRBJ2-2	-	TGTGCCAGTACAATAGCGCAAACCGGGGAGCTGTTTTTT	CASTIAQTGELFF
-	TRBV6-5	TRBJ2-5	TRBD1	TGTGCCAGCAGTTACGAAGGGGGCGTAGAGACCCAGTACTTC	CASSYEGGVETQYF
once	TRBV27	TRBJ1-6	-	TGTGCCAGCAGTTTAGGCAGGGCTAATTCACCCCTCCACTTT	CASSLGRANSPLHF
few	TRBV25-1	TRBJ2-7	-	TGTGCCAGCAGTGACGTCGGTTACGAGCAGTACTTC	CASSDVGYEQYF
-	TRBV18	TRBJ2-2	-	TGTGCCAGCTCCCTAGGGAGATCAAACACCGGGGAGCTGTTTTTT	CASSLGRSNTGELFF
-	TRBV5-4	TRBJ2-2	-	TGTGCCAGCAGCTTTACAGGGATTTCCGGGGAGCTGTTTTTT	CASSFTGISGELFF
-	TRBV7-9	TRBJ1-3	-	TGTGCCAGCAGTCCCGATGGAGTCTCCTCTGGAAACACCATATATTTT	CASSPDGVSSGNTIYF
once	TRBV5-8	TRBJ1-5	-	TGTGCCAGCAGCTTCGCAGGTATGAGACAGCCCCAGCATTTT	CASSFAGMRQPQHF
once	TRBV5-6	TRBJ2-5	TRBD2	TGTGCCAGCAGCTTGGATATAGCGGGGATACAAGAGACCCAGTACTTC	CASSLDIAGIQETQYF
once	TRBV6-5	TRBJ1-5	-	TGTGCCAGCAGTTACTCTGGGCCACCAGCACCCCAGCATTTT	CASSYSGPPAPQHF
-	TRBV24-1	TRBJ2-5	TRBD1	TGTGCCACCAGTGATTCCCTCTACCGGGACAGGTTAGGGGAGACCCAGTACTTC	CATSDSLYRDRLGETQYF
-	TRBV2	TRBJ2-1	TRBD2	TGTGCCAGCAGAGATAAAGCTAGCGGGGGGGCTGGTGAGCAGTTCTTC	CASRDKASGGAGEQFF
-	TRBV19	TRBJ1-4	-	TGTGCCAGTAGTATGGGACGGAGGGGCAACGCTAATGAAAAACTGTTTTTT	CASSMGRRGNANEKLFF
-	TRBV19	TRBJ2-1	TRBD2	TGTGCCAGTAGTACCACTAGCGGGAGGGCCAACAATGAGCAGTTCTTC	CASSTTSGRANNEQFF
-	TRBV29-1	TRBJ2-1	TRBD2	TGCAGCGGGGCGGGGGAAGCGGGAGGGTTAAATGAGCAGTTCTTC	CSGAGEAGGLNEQFF
few	TRBV7-9	TRBJ1-2	-	TGTGCCAGCAGCTTAGCCCCAGATTCCTATGGCTACACCTTC	CASSLAPDSYGYTF
-	TRBV28	TRBJ2-7	-	TGTGCCAGCAGTTTCCCCCTAACCTACGAGCAGTACTTC	CASSFPLTYEQYF
-	TRBV7-2	TRBJ1-4	TRBD1	TGTGCCAGCAGCCCCGGGGACAGCTTTAATGAAAAACTGTTTTTT	CASSPGDSFNEKLFF
-	TRBV7-3	TRBJ2-3	TRBD2	TGTGCCAGCAGCTTAAGCGGGGGGGCAGGTTCTGATACGCAGTATTTT	CASSLSGGAGSDTQYF
-	TRBV5-8	TRBJ2-1	TRBD2	TGTGCCAGCAGCAGGGGACTAGCGGGACCCTACAATGAGCAGTTCTTC	CASSRGLAGPYNEQFF
once	TRBV28	TRBJ1-5	TRBD1	TGTGCCAGCAGTCGATGGGAAGGACAGGGCAATCAGCCCCAGCATTTT	CASSRWEGQGNQPQHF
-	TRBV28	TRBJ1-5	TRBD1	TGTGCCAGCAGCCCAGGACAGGGAGGCAATCAGCCCCAGCATTTT	CASSPGQGGNQPQHF
-	TRBV7-3	TRBJ2-1	-	TGTGCCAGCAGCTTAAACGCTCCCCTACTGAACAATGAGCAGTTCTTC	CASSLNAPLLNNEQFF
few	TRBV28	TRBJ1-5	TRBD1	TGTGCCAGCAGTTCGCCGGGACAGGGGCTACAGCCCCAGCATTTT	CASSSPGQGLQPQHF
few	TRBV18	TRBJ1-6	-	TGTGCCAGCTCACCAGATCAGGGCCAGGATTCACCCCTCCACTTT	CASSPDQGQDSPLHF
few	TRBV5-1	TRBJ2-5	-	TGCGCCAGCAGCGCCGGGACGGGACCAGGGGCGGGTCTGCAAGAGACCCAGTACTTC	CASSAGTGPGAGLQETQYF
-	TRBV2	TRBJ1-1	-	TGTGCCAGCAGTGATTTTAGCATGAACACTGAAGCTTTCTTT	CASSDFSMNTEAFF
-	TRBV19	TRBJ2-3	-	TGTGCCAGTAGTAACGACCCCCTTACTAGGGGGGGCTTCACAGATACGCAGTATTTT	CASSNDPLTRGGFTDTQYF
-	TRBV19	TRBJ2-5	-	TGTGCCAGTAGTATAGATGGGTTCAGGGAGACCCAGTACTTC	CASSIDGFRETQYF
-	TRBV18	TRBJ1-4	TRBD1	TGTGCCAGCTCACCACGGGACAGGGACGAAAAACTGTTTTTT	CASSPRDRDEKLFF
-	TRBV19	TRBJ1-5	TRBD1	TGTGCCAGTAGCGACAGGGATCCTCAGCCCCAGCATTTT	CASSDRDPQPQHF
once	TRBV19	TRBJ1-1	TRBD1	TGTGCCAGTAGTAGACAGGGGGCGCGGACTGAAGCTTTCTTT	CASSRQGARTEAFF
-	TRBV18	TRBJ2-7	-	TGTGCCAGCTCCCAGTCTGAATTACACCACGAGCAGTACTTC	CASSQSELHHEQYF
-	TRBV7-2	TRBJ2-2	TRBD1	TGTGCCAGCAGCCCAATAACAGGGGCCACCGGGGAGCTGTTTTTT	CASSPITGATGELFF
-	TRBV13	TRBJ1-3	-	TGTGCCAGCAGCTACACTAACTCTGGAAACACCATATATTTT	CASSYTNSGNTIYF
-	TRBV5-6	TRBJ1-4	TRBD1	TGTGCCAGCCGGGACAGGGTTAATGAAAAACTGTTTTTT	CASRDRVNEKLFF
-	TRBV5-8	TRBJ2-3	-	TGTGCCAGCAGCCGCCGTGGGCCTAGCACAGATACGCAGTATTTT	CASSRRGPSTDTQYF
few	TRBV6-1	TRBJ2-7	TRBD1	TGTGCCAGCAGTGATTGGAACAGGGGGCGAGGATACGAGCAGTACTTC	CASSDWNRGRGYEQYF
-	TRBV14	TRBJ2-3	TRBD2	TGTGCCAGCAGTCCCAGACTAGCCCGCAGCACAGATACGCAGTATTTT	CASSPRLARSTDTQYF
-	TRBV5-6	TRBJ1-5	TRBD1	TGTGCCAGCAGCCTGGGACAGGGGTTCGGGAATCAGCCCCAGCATTTT	CASSLGQGFGNQPQHF
once	TRBV30	TRBJ2-2	-	TGTGCCTGGACTTCGGGACAACACACCGGGGAGCTGTTTTTT	CAWTSGQHTGELFF